The TCR beta chain under discussion was sequenced for a study of cytomegalovirus exposure and HLA in healthy donors. About the research overall: In a previous analysis, 117 million unique TCR beta sequences were found from roughly 200 million T cells.

Vbeta (60) and Jbeta (13) primers were used in the PCR. Method: immunoSEQ multiplex PCR; TCRdb's copy keeps in-frame clones and lacks some. The sample has under 70,000 clones; 65% to 85% are singletons. In the case of this clone: What it recognizes is unknown.

General study findings and limits: It was reported that the classifier diagnosed cytomegalovirus status with high specificity and sensitivity in both the original and validation cohorts. According to an earlier analysis, most TCR beta V segments yielded productive rearrangements about 87% or about 30% of the time. TCR sequences were mostly rare, though some public TCRs occurred in many donors.

CDR1 is MNHEY and CDR2 is SMNVEV in the germline V gene (reference sequence). V was pared by 6 bases and J by 4 bases, with 11 bases of the junction left unmatched. The CDR3 totals 16 residues. This sequence joins TRBV27 and TRBJ1-2; 10 bases align to TRBD1. This TCR was sampled from a female donor in good health and CMV-seronegative. The sample consisted of PBMCs. For the CDR3, the DNA is TGTGCCAGCAGGCCATCCGGGACAGGGGTTTTCTATGGCTACACCTTC. Its translation: CASRPSGTGVFYGYTF.